The rows below give T cell receptor beta chains drawn from one sample of a study of cytomegalovirus exposure and HLA in healthy donors. Clones were sequenced by immunoSEQ multiplex PCR, and TCRdb holds only the in-frame ones, with some missing. Listed are some 48,000 clones; about 6.1% falls within the top ten. The sample comprised PBMCs. The origin of the receptors is a male donor in good health and CMV-seropositive. Each CDR3 is given with its conserved first and last residue.

v_gene	j_gene	CDR3aa
TRBV18	TRBJ2-6	CASSPSGPSGLTF
TRBV6-6	TRBJ1-1	CASSYSIVGGPAFF
TRBV6-5	TRBJ1-1	CASRGTGGGSTEAFF
TRBV7-6	TRBJ2-5	CASSLRLRETQYF
TRBV15	TRBJ1-6	CATSTRGGAPLHF
TRBV7-9	TRBJ2-3	CASSVNRDGTDTQYF
TRBV4-3	TRBJ1-2	CASSHGSPGQGTGGYTF
TRBV29-1	NA	CSGSGGDYEQYF
TRBV29-1	TRBJ1-1	CSVGRGGRLNTEAFF
TRBV5-4	TRBJ1-1	CASSLETGGTEAFF
TRBV27	TRBJ2-7	CASSPGGSYEQYF
TRBV5-4	TRBJ1-4	CASSSGTDGNEKLFF
TRBV6-5	TRBJ1-4	CASSYSGGRSEKLFF
TRBV10-1	TRBJ2-7	CASSDPDRGEQYF
TRBV7-9	TRBJ2-7	CASASARGSVYEQYF
TRBV5-1	TRBJ1-2	CASSPGGGRYGYTF
TRBV4-3	TRBJ1-2	CASSQDTFAGYGYTF
TRBV7-8	TRBJ2-4	CASSPGGGAKNIQYF
TRBV18	TRBJ2-7	CASSLGQGAAYEQYF
TRBV10-3	TRBJ1-2	CAILQGTYVTF
TRBV5-6	TRBJ2-3	CASSLRKLAGGHRDTQYF
TRBV4-1	TRBJ2-7	CASSQQGQSKTYEQYF
TRBV27	TRBJ1-6	CASSSRDYSPLHF
TRBV28	TRBJ2-3	CASSFRGLTDTQYF
TRBV4-1	TRBJ1-1	CASSQETGQGPRGPEAFF
TRBV7-2	TRBJ2-1	CASSLAQAGLQFF
TRBV4-3	TRBJ2-3	CASSQAYVGGNEDTQYF
TRBV7-2	TRBJ1-3	CASSLGPTGNTIYF
TRBV6-5	TRBJ1-2	CASRETGTGYTF
TRBV7-2	TRBJ2-3	CASSLIGVGADTQYF
TRBV7-2	TRBJ2-5	CASSQRLAGGKETQYF
TRBV4-2	TRBJ2-1	CASSQSGGPSSYNEQFF
TRBV7-9	TRBJ2-5	CASSLQGTQETQYF
TRBV30	TRBJ1-2	CAWLTGVNYGYTF
TRBV18	TRBJ2-3	CASSPERGGDTQYF
TRBV19	TRBJ1-2	CASSPRGSYGYTF
TRBV4-2	TRBJ1-1	CASSQDRGGTEAFF
TRBV6-5	TRBJ1-1	CASRQPGRYTEAFF
TRBV7-9	TRBJ2-7	CASSSLVTSSYEQYF
TRBV4-2	TRBJ1-1	CASSLNVIDTEAFF
TRBV27	TRBJ2-3	CASSLGGMGLRADTQYF
TRBV4-3	TRBJ2-7	CASSHYWDISYEQYF
TRBV9	TRBJ2-3	CASSVITGGGTDTQYF
TRBV7-7	TRBJ1-4	CASSPEFASEKLFF
TRBV6-5	TRBJ1-6	CASSSGGSRSPLHF
TRBV5-1	TRBJ2-3	CASSLGTGSGDTQYF
TRBV6-1	TRBJ1-2	CASTYGLSGSYGYTF
TRBV7-6	TRBJ2-1	CASSFQEAGEQFF
TRBV10-3	TRBJ2-4	CAPRCSGGSLAKNIQYF
TRBV4-3	TRBJ1-4	CASSQDWEDEKLFF
TRBV27	TRBJ1-1	CASIVTGGTEAFF
TRBV2	TRBJ2-1	CASRARTSGGSDEQFF
TRBV4-1	TRBJ2-7	CASSQAGTGAYEQYF
TRBV5-1	TRBJ1-1	CASSLVVGANTEAFF
TRBV27	TRBJ2-5	CASSFGPGQGQETQYF
TRBV9	TRBJ2-2	CASSGAGAAGELFF
TRBV7-2	TRBJ2-3	CASSLYAVDTQYF